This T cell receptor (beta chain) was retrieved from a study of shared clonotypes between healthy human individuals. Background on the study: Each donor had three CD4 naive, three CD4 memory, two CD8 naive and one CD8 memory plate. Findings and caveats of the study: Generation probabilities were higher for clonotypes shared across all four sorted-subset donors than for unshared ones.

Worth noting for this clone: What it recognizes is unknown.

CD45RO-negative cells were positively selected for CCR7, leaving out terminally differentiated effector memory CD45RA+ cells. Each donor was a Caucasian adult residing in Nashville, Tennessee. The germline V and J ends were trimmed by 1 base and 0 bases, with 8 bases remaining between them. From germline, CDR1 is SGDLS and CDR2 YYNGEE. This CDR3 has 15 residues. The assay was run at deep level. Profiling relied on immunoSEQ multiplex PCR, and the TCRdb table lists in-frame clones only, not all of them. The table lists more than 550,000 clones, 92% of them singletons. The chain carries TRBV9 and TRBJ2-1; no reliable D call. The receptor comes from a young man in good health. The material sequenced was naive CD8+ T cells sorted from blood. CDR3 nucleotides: TGTGCCAGCAGCGTACACCATGACTCCTACAATGAGCAGTTCTTC. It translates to CASSVHHDSYNEQFF.